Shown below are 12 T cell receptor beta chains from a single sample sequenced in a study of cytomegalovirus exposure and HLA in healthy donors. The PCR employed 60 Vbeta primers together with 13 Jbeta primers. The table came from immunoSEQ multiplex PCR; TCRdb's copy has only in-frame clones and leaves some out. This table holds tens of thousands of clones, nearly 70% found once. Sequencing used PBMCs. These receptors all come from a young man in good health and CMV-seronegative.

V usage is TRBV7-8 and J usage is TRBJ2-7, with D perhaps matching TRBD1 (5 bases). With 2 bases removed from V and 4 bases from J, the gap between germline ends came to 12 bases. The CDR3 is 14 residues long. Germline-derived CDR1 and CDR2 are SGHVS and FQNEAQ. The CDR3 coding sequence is TGTGCCAGCAGCTTATTTCAGGGAACATACGAGCAGTACTTC. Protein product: CASSLFQGTYEQYF.

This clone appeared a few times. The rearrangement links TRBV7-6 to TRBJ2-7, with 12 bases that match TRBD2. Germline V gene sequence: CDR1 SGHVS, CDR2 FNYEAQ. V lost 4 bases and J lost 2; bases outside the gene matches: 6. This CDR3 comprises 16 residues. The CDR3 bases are TGTGCCAGCAGCTCCGAGACTAGCGGGGGACCCTACGAGCAGTACTTC. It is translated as CASSSETSGGPYEQYF. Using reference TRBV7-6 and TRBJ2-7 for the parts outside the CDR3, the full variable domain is GAGVSQSPRYKVTKRGQDVALRCDPISGHVSLYWYRQALGQGPEFLTYFNYEAQQDKSGLPNDRFSAERPEGSISTLTIQRTEQRDSAMYRCASSSETSGGPYEQYFGPGTRLTVT.

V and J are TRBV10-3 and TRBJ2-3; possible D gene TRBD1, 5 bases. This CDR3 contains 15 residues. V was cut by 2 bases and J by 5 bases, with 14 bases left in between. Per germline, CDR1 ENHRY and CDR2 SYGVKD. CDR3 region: CAISEKGAPIDTQYF. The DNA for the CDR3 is TGTGCCATCAGTGAGAAAGGGGCCCCGATAGATACGCAGTATTTT.

The CDR3 reads CASSQGREVQETQYF. CDR3 bases: TGTGCCAGCAGCCAAGGCCGGGAGGTCCAAGAGACCCAGTACTTC. V gene TRBV4-2 combines with J gene TRBJ2-5; 7 bases fit TRBD2. J was trimmed by 1 base and V by 1 base; bases with no gene match: 3. Looked up from germline, CDR1 is LGHNA and CDR2 is YNFKEQ. The CDR3 has 15 residues.

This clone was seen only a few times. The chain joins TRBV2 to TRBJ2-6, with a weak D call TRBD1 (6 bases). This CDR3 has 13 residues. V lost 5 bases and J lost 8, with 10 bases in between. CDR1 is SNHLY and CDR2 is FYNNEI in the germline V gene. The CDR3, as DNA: TGTGCCAGCAGTCCAGGGGCGCCCAACGTCCTGACTTTC. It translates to CASSPGAPNVLTF.

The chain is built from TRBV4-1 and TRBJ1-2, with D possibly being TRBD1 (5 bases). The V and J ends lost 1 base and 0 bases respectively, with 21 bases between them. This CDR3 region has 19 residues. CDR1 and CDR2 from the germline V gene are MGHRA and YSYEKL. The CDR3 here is CASSQAHAPGSWTNYGYTF. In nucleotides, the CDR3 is TGCGCCAGCAGCCAAGCGCACGCACCAGGGTCATGGACTAACTATGGCTACACCTTC.

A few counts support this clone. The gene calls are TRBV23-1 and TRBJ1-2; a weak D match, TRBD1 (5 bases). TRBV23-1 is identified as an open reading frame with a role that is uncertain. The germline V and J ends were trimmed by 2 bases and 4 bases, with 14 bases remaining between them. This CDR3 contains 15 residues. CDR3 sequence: CASSQDFPRGYGYTF. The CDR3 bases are TGCGCCAGCAGTCAAGATTTCCCAAGGGGCTATGGCTACACCTTC.

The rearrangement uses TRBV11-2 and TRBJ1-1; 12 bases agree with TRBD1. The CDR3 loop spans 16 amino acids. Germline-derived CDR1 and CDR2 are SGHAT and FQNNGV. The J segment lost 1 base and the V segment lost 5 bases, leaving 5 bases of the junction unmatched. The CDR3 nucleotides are TGTGCCAGCAGCGTAGGGACAGGGGGCTCGAACACTGAAGCTTTCTTT. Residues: CASSVGTGGSNTEAFF. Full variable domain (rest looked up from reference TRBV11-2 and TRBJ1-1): EAGVAQSPRYKIIEKRQSVAFWCNPISGHATLYWYQQILGQGPKLLIQFQNNGVVDDSQLPKDRFSAERLKGVDSTLKIQPAKLEDSAVYLCASSVGTGGSNTEAFFGQGTRLTVV.

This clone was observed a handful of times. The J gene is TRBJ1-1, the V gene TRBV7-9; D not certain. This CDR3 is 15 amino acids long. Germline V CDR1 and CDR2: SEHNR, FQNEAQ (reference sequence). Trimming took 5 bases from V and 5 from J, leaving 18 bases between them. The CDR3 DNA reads TGTGCCAGCAGCCCACCCTTCCGGGTCGGGACTGAAGCTTTCTTT. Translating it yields CASSPPFRVGTEAFF.

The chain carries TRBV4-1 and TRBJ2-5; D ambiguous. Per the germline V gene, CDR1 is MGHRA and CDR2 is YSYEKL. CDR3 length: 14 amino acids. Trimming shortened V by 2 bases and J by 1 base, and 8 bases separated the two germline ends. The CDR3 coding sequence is TGCGCCAGCAGCCAAAAACAAACCCAAGAGACCCAGTACTTC. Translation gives CASSQKQTQETQYF.

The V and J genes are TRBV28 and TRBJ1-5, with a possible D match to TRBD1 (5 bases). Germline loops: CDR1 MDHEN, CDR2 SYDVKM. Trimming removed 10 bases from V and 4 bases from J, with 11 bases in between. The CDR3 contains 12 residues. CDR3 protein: CAKSGGNQPQHF. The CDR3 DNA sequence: TGTGCCAAGTCGGGGGGAAATCAGCCCCAGCATTTT.

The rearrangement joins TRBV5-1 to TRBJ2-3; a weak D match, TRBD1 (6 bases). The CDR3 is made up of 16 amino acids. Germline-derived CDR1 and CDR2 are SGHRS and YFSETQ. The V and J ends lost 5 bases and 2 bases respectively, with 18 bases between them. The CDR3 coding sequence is TGCGCCAGCAGTCCAGGTGGGGGCCCAACCACAGATACGCAGTATTTT. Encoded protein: CASSPGGGPTTDTQYF.